A selection of T cell receptor beta chains follows, all from one sample in a study of blood T cell repertoires in COVID-19. The method was immunoSEQ multiplex PCR; TCRdb's version includes in-frame clones alone and lacks a portion of them. The table records roughly 200,000 clones, around 87% of them present only once. Sequencing input: peripheral blood. The origin of the receptors is a woman aged 50 to 65 with COVID-19, enrolled during active disease. CDR3s include the opening cysteine and the closing phenylalanine or tryptophan. Clone size appears in some rows only: once, few, many, or a class for an expanded clone.

size	J	V	CDR3
-	TRBJ2-2	TRBV9	CASSLADRLGGELFF
-	TRBJ1-2	TRBV5-4	CASANQRGEGYTF
-	TRBJ2-3	TRBV7-8	CASGRAGFTDTQYF
-	TRBJ2-3	TRBV5-8	CASSLGRGGRNTDTQYF
-	TRBJ1-4	TRBV28	CASSLFREGVYNEKLFF
-	TRBJ2-2	TRBV24-1	CATSDLGPTGLAGGPGGELFF
-	TRBJ1-3	TRBV5-1	CASSSGGRGTGNTIYF
-	TRBJ2-1	TRBV5-1	CASRLDPGLNEQFF
-	TRBJ1-2	TRBV6-5	CASSPPGQGVYGYTF
-	TRBJ2-7	TRBV27	CASSLGGTGAYEQYF
many	TRBJ1-1	TRBV11-2	CASSLTGVTEAFF
-	TRBJ1-1	TRBV5-1	CASSWDREKTEAFF
once	TRBJ1-6	TRBV11-2	CASSPKKMGQGYNSPLHF
-	TRBJ1-2	TRBV6-4	CASSDNRGWGYTF
-	TRBJ1-4	TRBV5-5	CASSFLGQLTNEKLFF
-	TRBJ2-1	TRBV5-4	CASSLVGYGDEQFF
-	TRBJ1-5	TRBV27	CASSFRGRDQPQHF
-	TRBJ2-4	TRBV10-1	CASSGDGGGGKNIQYF
-	TRBJ1-1	TRBV30	CAWDRQGKAEAFF
once	TRBJ1-2	TRBV20-1	CSAERAWGYTF
-	TRBJ2-5	TRBV19	CASSIVAGATKETQYF
-	TRBJ1-2	TRBV27	CASRGLGQGAEGYTF
-	TRBJ1-2	TRBV5-4	CASTLQGLNYGYTF
-	TRBJ2-1	TRBV27	CASSRDRGTYNEQFF
-	TRBJ1-3	TRBV5-6	CASSGSGSGNTIYF
-	TRBJ2-3	TRBV7-9	CASSPGRVTDTQYF
-	TRBJ1-1	TRBV5-1	CASSIRGGLSTEAFF
-	TRBJ2-1	TRBV19	CASSSGQGGEQFF
few	TRBJ1-1	TRBV2	CASRDRDRAGTEAFF
-	TRBJ2-1	TRBV18	CASSPPRDRSYNEQFF
-	TRBJ2-5	TRBV20-1	CSASPRLARETQYF
-	TRBJ2-5	TRBV19	CASSILQGQETQYF
-	TRBJ2-1	TRBV15	CATSGTGSYNEQFF
-	TRBJ2-3	TRBV11-3	CASSLLSSDTDTQYF
-	TRBJ1-2	TRBV5-1	CASSLEMDKSTGYTF
-	TRBJ2-3	TRBV5-5	CASSPRPHTDTQYF
-	TRBJ2-1	TRBV6-5	CASSYSGQGGYEQFF
once	TRBJ2-3	TRBV7-2	CASSLASGGVGDTQYF
once	TRBJ1-1	TRBV29-1	CSVEGRDRGKGNTEAFF
few	TRBJ1-1	TRBV30	CAWRRQGSTEAFF
-	TRBJ2-5	TRBV5-4	CASSFNQRGQGQETQYF
-	TRBJ2-1	TRBV19	CASSPGGRGQADEQFF